This T cell receptor beta chain was sequenced for a study of blood T cell repertoires in COVID-19. Study as a whole: Samples of COVID-19 (acute and convalescent) were obtained from the United States, Italy and Spain. In each case, the material was cDNA or gDNA derived from T cells, B-cell-depleted T cells, or PBMCs.

V shed 3 bases and J shed 2 bases, with 9 bases lying between them. CDR3 length: 14 residues. Per germline, CDR1 MNHNS and CDR2 SASEGT. In the original workflow: Estimates of nucleated cell counts were drawn from the amplification of reference gene primers. Method: immunoSEQ multiplex PCR; TCRdb's copy keeps in-frame clones and lacks some. V and J calls plus clone size are reproduced from that table; the DNA served to infer D and trimming. The sample comprises roughly 61,000 clones, approximately 87% of which are singletons, and around 4.5% rests with the top ten. The sequenced material came from peripheral blood. The receptor was isolated from a man in his forties with active COVID-19. This sequence joins TRBV6-1 and TRBJ2-3; D is possibly TRBD1 (6 bases). The CDR3 loop is CASSDRGYTDTQYF. The CDR3 region has the DNA TGTGCCAGCAGTGACAGGGGATACACAGATACGCAGTATTTT.